This passage covers 20 T cell receptor beta chains from one sample sequenced in a study of shared clonotypes between healthy human individuals (dated by TCRdb to the early 2020s). Libraries were built with the immunoSEQ multiplex PCR assay. TCRdb holds this immuneACCESS table with in-frame rearrangements only. Some clones are missing; in checked studies, unresolved V genes explain under half, and the rest has no known cause. The table for this sample lists about 660,000 clones; 74% of them were counted only once. Approximately 1.6% of the sample is taken by the ten largest. Sequenced: memory CD4+ T cells sorted from blood. What this sample's cell subset or site label stands for: CD45RA-negative fraction. These receptors were obtained from a woman aged 25 to 45 in good health.

The chain recombines TRBV28 with TRBJ1-1, with TRBD1 as a possible D gene (5 bases). V lost 2 bases, J lost 1 base, and 11 bases lay in between. The germline gives CDR1 MDHEN, CDR2 SYDVKM. The CDR3 runs 15 residues. The CDR3 spells CASSLGGATNTEAFF. The CDR3 region has the DNA TGTGCCAGCAGTTTAGGAGGGGCGACGAACACTGAAGCTTTCTTT. Together with reference TRBV28 and TRBJ1-1, the CDR3 gives the full variable domain: DVKVTQSSRYLVKRTGEKVFLECVQDMDHENMFWYRQDPGLGLRLIYFSYDVKMKEKGDIPEGYSVSREKKERFSLILESASTNQTSMYLCASSLGGATNTEAFFGQGTRLTVV.

The V and J genes are TRBV5-1 and TRBJ2-1; 15 bases are shared with TRBD2. Germline CDR1 is SGHRS and CDR2 is YFSETQ. CDR3 length equals 15 residues. The V gene end was trimmed by 4 bases and the J gene end by 9 bases; junction bases not matched to a gene: 5. The CDR3 spells CASSLGLAGGFEQFF. CDR3 in DNA: TGCGCCAGCAGCCTCGGACTAGCGGGAGGGTTTGAGCAGTTCTTC.

This clone is a singleton in its sample. The rearrangement joins TRBV10-2 to TRBJ2-7, with D maybe TRBD2 (6 bases). Germline V lookup: CDR1 WSHSY, CDR2 SAAADI. This CDR3 is 14 amino acids long. Deletions cut 6 bases from V and 4 bases from J, with 16 bases between. CDR3 coding DNA: TGCGCCAGCAGGAGGGCGGGGAAAACTTACGAGCAGTACTTC. This codes for CASRRAGKTYEQYF.

The chain carries TRBV5-5 and TRBJ2-6, with D perhaps matching TRBD1 or TRBD2 (5 bases each). Germline V gene data show CDR1 as SGHKS and CDR2 as YYEKEE (reference sequence). CDR3 length equals 16 residues. V lost 3 bases and J 0 bases, leaving 10 bases between the germline ends. The CDR3 protein is CASSSPGGSGANVLTF. The CDR3 nucleotides are TGTGCCAGCAGCTCTCCTGGGGGCTCTGGGGCCAACGTCCTGACTTTC.

This chain uses TRBV19 with TRBJ2-7, with 9 nucleotides matching TRBD1. J lost 3 bases, V lost 6 bases, and 9 bases had no gene match. The CDR3 runs 15 residues. Germline CDR1 and CDR2: LNHDA and SQIVND (reference sequence). The CDR3 protein is CASRTQDRGIYEQYF. The CDR3 nucleotides read TGTGCCAGTAGGACTCAGGACAGGGGAATCTACGAGCAGTACTTC.

This sequence joins TRBV15 and TRBJ2-5; TRBD1 aligns across 7 bases. Germline V gene data show CDR1 as LNHNV and CDR2 as YYDKDF (reference sequence). The length of the CDR3 is 13 residues. With 4 bases clipped from V and 7 bases from J, the junction kept 6 bases outside the gene matches. In nucleotides, the CDR3 is TGTGCCACCAGCATTGGGACAGTTGGGACCCAGTACTTC. This translates into CATSIGTVGTQYF.

This clone was counted once. The rearrangement joins TRBV5-1 to TRBJ2-4; a possible D gene is TRBD1 (5 bases). The germline V and J ends were trimmed by 0 bases and 1 base, with 5 bases remaining between them. CDR3 size: 14 residues. Germline V gene data show CDR1 as SGHRS and CDR2 as YFSETQ. CDR3 DNA sequence: TGCGCCAGCAGCTTGGGACAGGCCAAAAACATTCAGTACTTC. Translation: CASSLGQAKNIQYF.

This sequence joins TRBV7-3 and TRBJ1-4; 8 bases match TRBD1. The V gene end was trimmed by 5 bases and the J gene end by 7 bases; junction bases not matched to a gene: 9. CDR3 length: 15 amino acids. CDR1 is SGHTA and CDR2 is FQGTGA in the germline V gene. The CDR3 is CASSPSGGFGEKLFF. The CDR3 bases are TGTGCCAGCAGCCCATCAGGGGGCTTCGGTGAAAAACTGTTTTTT.

V and J are TRBV5-4 and TRBJ2-1, with 8 bases fitting TRBD2. Germline CDR1 and CDR2: SGHNT and YYREEE (reference sequence). J gave up 2 bases and V 5 bases, and 9 bases lay outside the gene matches. CDR3 length: 16 amino acids. The CDR3 sequence: CASSFEPGGAYNEQFF. The CDR3 nucleotides are TGTGCCAGCAGTTTTGAACCGGGAGGGGCCTACAATGAGCAGTTCTTC.

The chain is built from TRBV11-1 and TRBJ2-1; TRBD2 aligns across 12 bases. This CDR3 has 17 amino acids. J was trimmed by 7 bases and V by 5 bases; bases with no gene match: 12. Germline V gives CDR1 SGHAT, CDR2 FQDESV (reference sequence). The CDR3 DNA reads as TGTGCCAGCAGCACGGCTAGCGGGAGGGCATGGGGAAATGAGCAGTTCTTC. Its translation: CASSTASGRAWGNEQFF. Drawing the rest from reference TRBV11-1 and TRBJ2-1, the complete variable domain is EAEVAQSPRYKITEKSQAVAFWCDPISGHATLYWYRQILGQGPELLVQFQDESVVDDSQLPKDRFSAERLKGVDSTLKIQPAELGDSAMYLCASSTASGRAWGNEQFFGPGTRLTVL.

This clone was counted a single time. V gene TRBV18 combines with J gene TRBJ2-3; maybe TRBD2 (6 bases). Per the germline V gene, CDR1 is KGHSH and CDR2 is LQKENI. This CDR3 comprises 16 residues. Trimming removed 3 bases at V and 1 base at J, with 14 bases between. The CDR3 loop is CASSPLRGAGTDTQYF. CDR3 in DNA: TGTGCCAGCTCACCGCTCCGCGGGGCAGGCACAGATACGCAGTATTTT.

This clone was seen only a few times. This rearrangement joins TRBV5-1 to TRBJ2-7; D possibly uses TRBD1 or TRBD2 (6 bases each). Trimming shortened V by 0 bases and J by 7 bases, and 26 bases separated the two germline ends. CDR3 size: 18 residues. Germline CDR1 reads SGHRS; CDR2 reads YFSETQ. CDR3 DNA sequence: TGCGCCAGCAGCTTGGAGCTTAACAGGAGGGGGTTTATACCGGAGCAGTACTTC. Translated: CASSLELNRRGFIPEQYF.

The table lists this clone with a count of one. This sequence joins TRBV7-3 and TRBJ1-1; a possible D gene is TRBD1 (6 bases). V lost 5 bases, J lost 1 base, and 11 bases lay in between. Germline V gives CDR1 SGHTA, CDR2 FQGTGA. The CDR3 is made up of 14 amino acids. This CDR3 reads CASSRQQGNTEAFF. The CDR3 region has the DNA TGTGCCAGCAGCCGGCAACAGGGGAACACTGAAGCTTTCTTT.

This clone was seen at least ten times. The V gene is TRBV29-1, the J gene TRBJ2-5, with 9 positions matching TRBD1. V trimming: 6 bases; J trimming: 2 bases; junction bases outside the gene matches: 4. Germline V lookup: CDR1 SQVTM, CDR2 ANQGSEA. The CDR3 runs 13 residues. Here the CDR3 DNA reads TGCAGCGTATTACAGGGGGCTCAAGAGACCCAGTACTTC. Protein sequence: CSVLQGAQETQYF.

The chain joins TRBV28 to TRBJ2-5; 7 nucleotides line up with TRBD1. Germline V gives CDR1 MDHEN, CDR2 SYDVKM. CDR3 size: 14 residues. The J segment lost 3 bases and the V segment lost 4 bases, leaving 5 bases of the junction unmatched. The CDR3 reads CASSSGTEEETQYF. CDR3 nucleotides: TGTGCCAGCAGTTCCGGGACAGAGGAAGAGACCCAGTACTTC.

In its sample, this clone was seen a few times. In DNA, the CDR3 is TGTGCCAGCAGAGACCCTAGCGGGAGGGCGGGGGAGCAGTACTTC. It translates to CASRDPSGRAGEQYF. The gene calls are TRBV27 and TRBJ2-7; TRBD2 aligns across 12 bases. J lost 7 bases, V lost 6 bases, and 10 bases had no gene match. Per germline, CDR1 MNHEY and CDR2 SMNVEV (reference sequence). The CDR3 extends over 15 amino acids.

The chain couples TRBV28 to TRBJ1-2; 10 bases map to TRBD1. This CDR3 is 14 amino acids long. Germline CDR1 MDHEN, CDR2 SYDVKM. Trimming cost V 5 bases and J 2 bases; bases outside gene matches: 2. The CDR3: CASSPGQGNYGYTF. As DNA, the CDR3 is TGTGCCAGCAGTCCGGGACAGGGGAACTATGGCTACACCTTC.

Note on this clone: This clone may be a read error of a much larger clone one base away. This chain uses TRBV30 with TRBJ1-1; D ambiguous. The CDR3 consists of 13 residues. Trimming removed 3 bases at V and 9 bases at J, with 17 bases between. Per the germline V gene, CDR1 is GTSNPN and CDR2 is SVGIG (reference sequence). The CDR3 bases are TGTGCCTGGAGATCGAGGGTTTGGACTAAAGCTTTCTTT. This translates into CAWRSRVWTKAFF.

The chain links TRBV9 to TRBJ2-7, with a tentative D call TRBD2 (5 bases). Per the germline V gene, CDR1 is SGDLS and CDR2 is YYNGEE. This CDR3 spans 15 amino acids. V lost 0 bases, J lost 0 bases, and 10 bases lay in between. CDR3 loop: CASSVAAGISYEQYF. DNA of the CDR3: TGTGCCAGCAGCGTAGCTGCGGGTATCTCCTACGAGCAGTACTTC.

The chain uses TRBV28 and TRBJ2-7; 10 positions agree with TRBD1. The germline gives CDR1 MDHEN, CDR2 SYDVKM. The CDR3 totals 16 residues. V gave up 6 bases and J gave up 7 bases; unmatched junction bases: 15. CDR3 nucleotide sequence: TGTGCCAGCAGACCATGGGGGGACAGGGGAGTAGGGGAGCAGTACTTC. Residues: CASRPWGDRGVGEQYF.